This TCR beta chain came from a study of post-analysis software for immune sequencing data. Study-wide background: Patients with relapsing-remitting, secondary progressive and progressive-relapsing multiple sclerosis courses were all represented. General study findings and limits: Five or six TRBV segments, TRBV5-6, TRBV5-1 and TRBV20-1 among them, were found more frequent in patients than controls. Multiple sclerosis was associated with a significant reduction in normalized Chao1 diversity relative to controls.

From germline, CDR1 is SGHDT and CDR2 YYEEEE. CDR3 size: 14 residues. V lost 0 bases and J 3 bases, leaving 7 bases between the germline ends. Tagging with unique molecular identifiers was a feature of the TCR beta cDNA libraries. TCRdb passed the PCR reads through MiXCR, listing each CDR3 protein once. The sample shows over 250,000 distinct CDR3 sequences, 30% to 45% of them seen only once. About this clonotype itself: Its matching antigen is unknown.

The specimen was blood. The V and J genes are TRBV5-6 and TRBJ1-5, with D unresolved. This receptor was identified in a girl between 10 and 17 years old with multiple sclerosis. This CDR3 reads CASSLGRINQPQHF. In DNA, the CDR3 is TGTGCCAGCAGCTTGGGACGGATCAATCAGCCCCAGCATTTT.